The 17 T cell receptor beta chains presented below share a single source sample, sequenced in a study of human T cells and chemical hapten exposure. MiXCR, run by TCRdb on the RACE reads, gives a single entry per CDR3 protein. The sample holds roughly 120,000 distinct CDR3 sequences, roughly an eighth seen once. Time point here: patch test 1, 2 weeks after DPC sensitization. Treatment given: therapeutic diphenylcyclopropenone sensitization with weekly scalp DPC. Sample: whole blood, taken in connection with sensitization to the hapten diphenylcyclopropenone (DPC). The source is a man aged 18-30 years with alopecia areata. Some clones in this sample may be carry-over from other donors' samples.

CDR3 coding DNA: TGCAGTGCTAGGGGCGGGCGCTCCTACAATGAGCAGTTCTTC. Its protein is CSARGGRSYNEQFF. The chain recombines TRBV20-1 with TRBJ2-1; D possibly corresponds to TRBD2 (5 bases). The V and J ends lost 3 bases and 0 bases respectively, with 9 bases between them. The CDR3 consists of 14 residues. The V gene's germline CDR1 is DFQATT and CDR2 SNEGSKA (reference sequence).

CDR3 loop: CASSYEGESPPQHF. In nucleotides, the CDR3 is TGTGCCAGCAGTTACGAGGGGGAAAGCCCGCCCCAGCATTTT. The chain is built from TRBV6-2 or TRBV6-3 and TRBJ1-5; maybe TRBD1 (6 bases). Germline CDR1 MNHEY, CDR2 SVGEGT. Trimming took 2 bases from V and 9 from J, leaving 14 bases between them. The CDR3 sequence is 14 residues long.

The chain employs TRBV7-8 and TRBJ1-6; D unresolved. There are 19 residues in the CDR3. Trimming took off 5 bases at V and 0 bases at J, with 20 bases between the two ends. Germline V gene lookup returns CDR1 SGHVS and CDR2 FQNEAQ. CDR3 residues: CASSRNLLGSDSYNSPLHF. CDR3 DNA sequence: TGTGCCAGCAGCCGAAACCTGCTCGGCAGCGACTCCTATAATTCACCCCTCCACTTT.

As concerns this clonotype: One end of the junction does not line up with germline, which may come from a read error. The chain combines TRBV28 with TRBJ2-4, with D perhaps TRBD1 (5 bases). CDR1 is MDHEN, CDR2 SYDVKM, per germline. The CDR3 contains 12 residues. DNA for the CDR3: TGTGCCAGCCAGAGTACAGGTCGGGTTGCGGACTTC. It encodes CASQSTGRVADF.

The J gene is TRBJ2-7, the V gene TRBV5-6, with 9 bases identical to TRBD1. The CDR3 totals 15 residues. V was clipped by 2 bases and J by 5 bases; unmatched bases: 8. Germline loops: CDR1 SGHDT, CDR2 YYEEEE. The chain's CDR3 is CASSFTGGPLHEQYF. As DNA, the CDR3 is TGTGCCAGCAGCTTCACAGGGGGCCCACTCCACGAGCAGTACTTC.

The rearrangement joins TRBV6-2 or TRBV6-3 to TRBJ2-7; 7 bases match TRBD1. The germline gives CDR1 MNHEY, CDR2 SVGEGT. Trimming took 5 bases from V and 2 from J; bases not matched to a gene: 9. The CDR3 has 15 amino acids. In nucleotides, the CDR3 is TGTGCCAGCAGTCCGACAGGGTATATCGCCTACGAGCAGTACGTC. Residues: CASSPTGYIAYEQYV.

This clonotype was observed a few times. V is TRBV7-6 and J is TRBJ1-6; D is unresolved. V lost 3 bases and J lost 6, with 12 bases in between. Germline V gene lookup returns CDR1 SGHVS and CDR2 FNYEAQ. CDR3 size: 15 residues. Written as DNA, the CDR3 is TGTGCCAGCAGCTTGCTGGAGGAATTTAATTCACCCCTCCACTTT. It translates to CASSLLEEFNSPLHF.

The V call is TRBV7-9, the J call TRBJ2-4; D ambiguous. The CDR3 extends over 13 amino acids. The V gene lost 10 bases and the J gene lost 0 bases, with 10 bases spanning the gap. The germline CDR1 and CDR2 sequences are SEHNR and FQNEAQ (reference sequence). The CDR3 bases are TGTGCCACGTCAATCTTAGCCAAAAACATTCAGTACTTC. Translation gives CATSILAKNIQYF.

This clonotype was found a few times. This chain joins TRBV6-6 and TRBJ1-2; D possibly corresponds to TRBD1 (5 bases). This CDR3 is built from 13 residues. Trimming stripped 6 bases from V and 4 bases from J, with 12 bases between. Per the germline V gene, CDR1 is MNHNY and CDR2 is SVGAGI (reference sequence). The CDR3 protein is CASSLPGTYGYTF. DNA for the CDR3: TGTGCCAGCAGCCTACCGGGGACCTATGGCTACACCTTC.

This clonotype was picked up a small number of times. The chain joins TRBV5-1 to TRBJ2-3; perhaps D is TRBD1 or TRBD2 (5 bases each). The CDR3 sequence is 17 residues long. V was cut by 2 bases and J by 3 bases, with 19 bases left in between. The germline CDR1 and CDR2 sequences are SGHRS and YFSETQ. The CDR3 loop is CASSLSGTVIQTDTQYF. As DNA, the CDR3 is TGCGCCAGCAGCTTATCCGGGACCGTAATTCAAACAGATACGCAGTATTTT.

This clonotype was counted between two and nine times. This rearrangement joins TRBV27 to TRBJ1-6, with 8 bases aligning to TRBD1. The CDR3 is 15 residues long. The junction had 9 bases not matched to a gene; V was cut back by 5 bases and J by 9 bases. CDR1 is MNHEY and CDR2 is SMNVEV in the germline V gene (reference sequence). This chain's CDR3 is CASSGDRSTFSPLHF. In DNA, the CDR3 is TGTGCCAGCAGTGGGGACAGGTCGACGTTTTCACCCCTCCACTTT.

V and J are TRBV7-7 and TRBJ2-2, with 10 bases fitting TRBD2. The germline CDR1 and CDR2 sequences are SSHAT and FNYEAQ (reference sequence). The CDR3 runs to 16 residues. Unmatched junction bases numbered 4, after V lost 2 bases and J lost 4 bases. DNA for the CDR3: TGTGCCAGCAGCTTACTTAGCGGGGGGATCACCGGGGAGCTGTTTTTT. It translates to CASSLLSGGITGELFF.

J is TRBJ1-1 and V is TRBV7-9; unclear D gene. Germline-derived CDR1 and CDR2 are SEHNR and FQNEAQ (reference sequence). V was trimmed by 4 bases and J by 7 bases, leaving 7 bases between them. This CDR3 has 11 amino acids. CDR3 nucleotides: TGTGCCAGCAGCTCAGGCAATGAAGCTTTCTTT. Residues: CASSSGNEAFF.

The chain has TRBV12-3 or TRBV12-4 and TRBJ1-1; D is possibly TRBD1 (6 bases). Trimming took 6 bases from V and 4 from J, leaving 15 bases between them. There are 14 residues in the CDR3. The CDR3 sequence: CASSSRGAVTEAFF. As DNA, the CDR3 is TGTGCCAGCAGCAGTCGGGGGGCCGTCACTGAAGCTTTCTTT.

This chain joins TRBV10-2 and TRBJ2-5; 8 positions match TRBD2. The CDR3 runs to 15 residues. Germline V CDR1 and CDR2: WSHSY, SAAADI. Trimming removed 6 bases from V and 0 bases from J; junction bases left unmatched: 6. For the CDR3, the DNA is TGCGCCAGCAGGGGTAGCGGGGAGTACCAAGAGACCCAGTACTTC. It specifies CASRGSGEYQETQYF.

The genes are TRBV11-3 and TRBJ1-1; D ambiguous. In germline, CDR1 is SGHNT, CDR2 YENEEA. This CDR3 is built from 13 residues. V was trimmed by 8 bases and J by 2 bases, leaving 12 bases between them. The chain's CDR3 is CASAQDANTEAFF. The CDR3 region has the DNA TGTGCCAGCGCCCAGGATGCAAACACTGAAGCTTTCTTT. Full variable domain (rest looked up from reference TRBV11-3 and TRBJ1-1): EAGVVQSPRYKIIEKKQPVAFWCNPISGHNTLYWYLQNLGQGPELLIRYENEEAVDDSQLPKDRFSAERLKGVDSTLKIQPAELGDSAVYLCASAQDANTEAFFGQGTRLTVV.

The chain is built from TRBV20-1 and TRBJ1-5; D unclear. CDR3 length: 14 residues. Germline values: CDR1 DFQATT, CDR2 SNEGSKA (reference sequence). Trimming stripped 5 bases from V and 3 bases from J, with 14 bases between. CDR3 in DNA: TGCAGTGCTCAAACCGGGTCTTCCAATCAGCCCCAGCATTTT. This gives the protein CSAQTGSSNQPQHF.